The 15 T cell receptor beta chains listed next were all sequenced from one sample in a study of blood T cell repertoires in COVID-19. Here immunoSEQ multiplex PCR was the method, and the copy in TCRdb shows in-frame clones only, minus some. The sample shows 95,000 to 150,000 clones, roughly nine tenths of them seen only once. The sample taken for sequencing was peripheral blood. Every receptor here comes from a man between 65 and 79 years old with active or convalescent COVID-19.

The chain uses TRBV5-6 and TRBJ2-3, with TRBD2 identical over 10 bases. V shed 3 bases and J 3 bases; nucleotides not matched to a gene: 7. The germline V gene encodes CDR1 SGHDT and CDR2 YYEEEE. The CDR3 has 16 residues. The CDR3 spells CASSWERGGPTDTQYF. The CDR3 DNA reads as TGTGCCAGCAGCTGGGAGCGGGGGGGACCGACAGATACGCAGTATTTT. Together with reference TRBV5-6 and TRBJ2-3, the CDR3 gives the full variable domain: DAGVTQSPTHLIKTRGQQVTLRCSPKSGHDTVSWYQQALGQGPQFIFQYYEEEERQRGNFPDRFSGHQFPNYSSELNVNALLLGDSALYLCASSWERGGPTDTQYFGPGTRLTVL.

Only a few counts were recorded for this clone. V is TRBV29-1 and J is TRBJ1-3, with TRBD1 identical over 7 bases. This CDR3 region has 16 residues. The J segment lost 6 bases and the V segment lost 5 bases, leaving 16 bases of the junction unmatched. CDR1 is SQVTM and CDR2 is ANQGSEA in the germline V gene. DNA for the CDR3: TGCAGCGTTAATAGTCCAGGGGGATCAGGGGAAAACACCATATATTTT. As protein: CSVNSPGGSGENTIYF.

This chain uses TRBV11-2 with TRBJ2-1; 7 bases map to TRBD2. The V gene's germline CDR1 is SGHAT and CDR2 FQNNGV. After removal of 4 bases from V and 3 bases from J, the junction contained 6 bases not matched to a gene. The CDR3 is 15 amino acids. The chain's CDR3 is CASSSLADFYNEQFF. The CDR3 nucleotides are TGTGCCAGCAGCTCCCTAGCGGACTTCTACAATGAGCAGTTCTTC.

The chain employs TRBV5-1 and TRBJ1-4; the match to TRBD1 covers 7 bases. The J segment lost 3 bases and the V segment lost 4 bases, leaving 3 bases of the junction unmatched. The CDR3 totals 14 residues. Per germline, CDR1 SGHRS and CDR2 YFSETQ. CDR3 nucleotides: TGCGCCAGCAGCGAGGGGGCAGCTAATGAAAAACTGTTTTTT. Translated: CASSEGAANEKLFF.

This sequence joins TRBV5-1 and TRBJ2-7; D is unclear. CDR3 size: 12 residues. Trimming stripped 0 bases from V and 3 bases from J, with 4 bases between. Germline V gene data show CDR1 as SGHRS and CDR2 as YFSETQ. The CDR3 bases are TGCGCCAGCAGCTTGGACGGCTACGAGCAGTACTTC. It yields the protein CASSLDGYEQYF.

This rearrangement joins TRBV6-6 to TRBJ2-1, with a weak D call TRBD2 (6 bases). This CDR3 spans 15 amino acids. Germline V CDR1 and CDR2: MNHNY, SVGAGI (reference sequence). V was trimmed by 4 bases and J by 6 bases, leaving 16 bases between them. The CDR3 nucleotides are TGTGCCAGCAGTTTTTGGCGGGAACTGGGCAATGAGCAGTTCTTC. This codes for CASSFWRELGNEQFF.

V usage is TRBV5-1 and J usage is TRBJ1-4, with unresolved D. Trimming took off 4 bases at V and 0 bases at J, with 10 bases between the two ends. The CDR3 extends over 15 amino acids. Germline CDR1 and CDR2: SGHRS and YFSETQ. The chain's CDR3 is CASSIRGATNEKLFF. The CDR3 DNA sequence: TGCGCCAGCAGCATCCGGGGAGCAACTAATGAAAAACTGTTTTTT.

The genes are TRBV18 and TRBJ2-7; the D gene is possibly TRBD1 (6 bases). Trimming removed 0 bases from V and 7 bases from J, with 10 bases in between. CDR1 is KGHSH and CDR2 is LQKENI in the germline V gene. This CDR3 contains 13 residues. CDR3 nucleotide sequence: TGTGCCAGCTCACCACCGAGGGGGAGTGAGCAGTACTTC. Translation: CASSPPRGSEQYF.

The chain combines TRBV25-1 with TRBJ1-5; the match to TRBD1 covers 10 bases. The CDR3 length is 13 residues. V lost 4 bases, J lost 9 bases, and 3 bases stayed unmatched. Germline V gene data show CDR1 as MGHDK and CDR2 as SYGVNS. The CDR3 nucleotides are TGTGCCAGCAGTGGACAGGGGGCTTCGCCCCAGCATTTT. It codes for CASSGQGASPQHF. Supplemented by reference TRBV25-1 and TRBJ1-5, the full variable domain reads EADIYQTPRYLVIGTGKKITLECSQTMGHDKMYWYQQDPGMELHLIHYSYGVNSTEKGDLSSESTVSRIRTEHFPLTLESARPSHTSQYLCASSGQGASPQHFGDGTRLSIL.

The CDR3 coding sequence is TGCGCCAGCACCCTAGGGGGGGCGAAAACTGAAGCTTTCTTT. It specifies CASTLGGAKTEAFF. The chain carries TRBV10-2 and TRBJ1-1; TRBD1 is a possible D gene (6 bases). Germline CDR1 is WSHSY and CDR2 is SAAADI. There are 14 residues in the CDR3. Trimming left V 7 bases short and J 5 bases short, with 17 bases between.

Concerning this clone: This sample also contains other DNA sequences that code for the same CDR3. The chain joins TRBV6-5 to TRBJ1-1; 7 bases map to TRBD1. The V segment lost 6 bases and the J segment 1 base; nucleotides outside the gene matches: 8. The CDR3 loop spans 15 amino acids. Germline CDR1 is MNHEY and CDR2 is SVGAGI. The CDR3 region is CASSLGTVRNTEAFF. CDR3 DNA: TGTGCCAGCAGCCTCGGGACAGTCAGGAACACTGAAGCTTTCTTT.

The V and J genes are TRBV28 and TRBJ2-1; the match to TRBD1 covers 8 bases. From germline, CDR1 is MDHEN and CDR2 SYDVKM. The CDR3 consists of 17 residues. The V and J ends lost 5 bases and 4 bases, in that order; junction bases with no gene match: 13. CDR3 bases: TGTGCCAGCAGTCCATCGTCACAGGGGGTTGCGTACAATGAGCAGTTCTTC. Its protein is CASSPSSQGVAYNEQFF. The whole variable domain, remainder taken from reference TRBV28 and TRBJ2-1, is DVKVTQSSRYLVKRTGEKVFLECVQDMDHENMFWYRQDPGLGLRLIYFSYDVKMKEKGDIPEGYSVSREKKERFSLILESASTNQTSMYLCASSPSSQGVAYNEQFFGPGTRLTVL.

The chain couples TRBV6-5 to TRBJ1-1; D gene ambiguous. Germline V gene lookup returns CDR1 MNHEY and CDR2 SVGAGI. The V gene lost 8 bases and the J gene lost 3 bases, with 13 bases spanning the gap. This CDR3 is 13 amino acids long. The DNA of the CDR3 is TGTGCCAGCCTCCCGGGGTCCGACACTGAAGCTTTCTTT. Translated, it gives CASLPGSDTEAFF.

The V and J genes are TRBV27 and TRBJ1-3, with D perhaps matching TRBD1 (5 bases). CDR1 MNHEY and CDR2 SMNVEV come from the germline V gene (reference sequence). The CDR3 sequence is 14 residues long. With 5 bases removed from V and 2 bases from J, the gap between germline ends came to 10 bases. The CDR3 is CASSPRVTGNTIYF. CDR3 in DNA: TGTGCCAGCAGTCCCAGGGTAACTGGAAACACCATATATTTT.

CDR3 region: CASTTGGYGYTF. CDR3 nucleotides: TGTGCCAGTACTACAGGGGGTTATGGCTACACCTTC. This chain links TRBV3-1 (or the pseudogene TRBV3-2) with TRBJ1-2; TRBD1 aligns across 8 bases. This CDR3 spans 12 amino acids. Germline V gives CDR1 LGHDT, CDR2 YNNKEL (reference sequence). V trimming: 9 bases; J trimming: 5 bases; junction bases outside the gene matches: 5.